The subject of this entry is one T cell receptor beta chain. Its cognate antigen is unknown. The sample originates from a study of shared clonotypes between healthy human individuals. Findings of the study overall: Among donors, the sharing of clonotypes was expected to be influenced by sequencing depth.

Each donor was a Caucasian adult residing in Nashville, Tennessee. Genomic DNA of unsorted samples came from 90 million or so PBMCs. The authors ran unsorted PBMC replicate PCRs on 250 to 300 ng DNA, tens of thousands of T cell genomes. The protocol was immunoSEQ multiplex PCR, while the TCRdb copy is restricted to in-frame clones and leaves out a portion. The sample consists of fewer than 600,000 clones, about four fifths of them appearing once. Material: PBMCs. The TCR sequence derives from a woman in her thirties or forties in good health. Some clones in this sample may be carry-over from other donors' samples.

DNA of the CDR3: TGTGCCAGCAGCCAGACCGGGACTTTTGATGAAAAACTGTTTTTT. It yields the protein CASSQTGTFDEKLFF. J is TRBJ1-4 and V is TRBV9, with D possibly matching TRBD1 (5 bases). CDR3 length: 15 amino acids. Germline values: CDR1 SGDLS, CDR2 YYNGEE. V shed 4 bases and J shed 6 bases, with 16 bases lying between them.